This T cell receptor (beta chain) was identified during a study of blood T cell repertoires in COVID-19. Study overall: PBMCs, B-cell-depleted T cells, or T cells provided the cDNA or gDNA that made up the material.

This clone was seen once. V lost 0 bases to trimming and J lost 7 bases; unmatched junction nucleotides: 9. CDR1 SGHNT and CDR2 YYREEE come from the germline V gene (reference sequence). The CDR3 is 16 residues long. The method was immunoSEQ multiplex PCR; TCRdb's version includes in-frame clones alone and lacks a portion of them. The sample includes about 12,000 clones, approximately 85% of them seen just once. The chain recombines TRBV5-4 with TRBJ2-1; 8 positions match TRBD2. This receptor was obtained from a human donor in a cohort sampled during active COVID-19. Sequencing used peripheral blood. CDR3 nucleotides: TGTGCCAGCAGCTTGGGGTCGGGAGGGCCAACGAATGAGCAGTTCTTC. As protein: CASSLGSGGPTNEQFF. Full variable domain (remainder filled in from reference TRBV5-4 and TRBJ2-1): ETGVTQSPTHLIKTRGQQVTLRCSSQSGHNTVSWYQQALGQGPQFIFQYYREEENGRGNFPPRFSGLQFPNYSSELNVNALELDDSALYLCASSLGSGGPTNEQFFGPGTRLTVL.